This T cell receptor beta chain was obtained from a study of T cell repertoires in cytomegalovirus infection. The overall study: From public TCR beta signatures came an indication of both CMV infection and matching HLA type. Study results and limitations: There were HLA-C-restricted CMV-specific TCR beta clonotypes dominating the ex vivo response.

Remarks on this clonotype: Its antigen remains unknown.

The J segment lost 9 bases and the V segment lost 0 bases, leaving 9 bases of the junction unmatched. The CDR3 is 16 residues long. The V gene's germline CDR1 is LGHNA and CDR2 YSLEER. TCRdb analysed the reads with MiXCR anew, one entry per CDR3 protein. This sample has 600,000 to 700,000 distinct CDR3 sequences, with roughly 33% found just once. Source: cultured PBMCs, taken from culture after CMV antigen stimulation. This TCR derives from a human donor in good health (CMV status not recorded). Some clones in this sample may be carry-over from other donors' samples. The gene calls are TRBV4-3 and TRBJ2-1; 9 nucleotides agree with TRBD2. For the CDR3, the DNA is TGCGCCAGCAGCCAAGATCCGGCGGGAGGGATGGGTGAGCAGTTCTTC. Amino acids: CASSQDPAGGMGEQFF.